The rows below give T cell receptor beta chains drawn from one sample of a study of T cells in localized non-small cell lung cancer. Only in-frame clones appear in the TCRdb table, and some are missing; sequencing was by immunoSEQ multiplex PCR. The data show fewer than 30,000 clones, over 75% seen once. The sequencing here drew on PBMCs, taken before any cancer treatment. The source of these receptors is a man between 40 and 70 years old with stage II lung adenocarcinoma. The CDR3 runs from the conserved cysteine through the conserved F or W. A D gene is named only where the DNA matches it firmly. Not all rows give a size; the values are once, few, many and, for expanded clones, a class.

d_gene | j_gene | abundance | v_gene | CDR3nt | CDR3aa
. | TRBJ1-2 | . | TRBV6-1 | TGTGCCAGCAGAGGAGGTGGCTATGGCTACACCTTC | CASRGGGYGYTF
. | TRBJ1-6 | few | TRBV7-7 | TGTGCCAGCAGCTTAGCACCGGACGGGATTTCACCCCTCCACTTT | CASSLAPDGISPLHF
. | TRBJ2-5 | . | TRBV11-3 | TGTGCCAGCAGCTTAATGGGAGAGACCCAGTACTTC | CASSLMGETQYF
. | TRBJ1-2 | . | TRBV28 | TGTGCCAGCAGTCGGGGGATTAACTATGGCTACACCTTC | CASSRGINYGYTF
TRBD2 | TRBJ2-2 | . | TRBV10-2 | TGCGCCAGCAGCCAGACTAGCGGAGTCACCGGGGAGCTGTTTTTT | CASSQTSGVTGELFF
TRBD2 | TRBJ2-1 | . | TRBV13 | TGTGCCAGCAGCTTAGGCGCTAGCGGGAGCAATGAGCAGTTCTTC | CASSLGASGSNEQFF
. | TRBJ1-1 | . | TRBV27 | TGTGCCAGCAGTTTAGGGGTCATAAGTCCAGCTTTCTTT | CASSLGVISPAFF
TRBD1 | TRBJ2-3 | . | TRBV12-5 | TGTGCTAGTGCTTGGGGACAGATCACAGATACGCAGTATTTT | CASAWGQITDTQYF
. | TRBJ2-1 | . | TRBV5-1 | TGCGCCAGCACCCTGGACCCAAGCTCCTACAATGAGCAGTTCTTC | CASTLDPSSYNEQFF
TRBD1 | TRBJ2-6 | once | TRBV7-9 | TGTGCCAGCAGCTTATCTGCCACCGGGACAGCCTATCTCACTTTC | CASSLSATGTAYLTF
. | TRBJ2-5 | . | TRBV2 | TGTGCCAGCAGTGAGACTAGTTATGAGACCCAGTACTTC | CASSETSYETQYF
. | TRBJ2-5 | . | TRBV18 | TGTGCCAGCTCACCAAGGCGCGAAGAGACCCAGTACTTC | CASSPRREETQYF
. | TRBJ1-1 | . | TRBV11-3 | TGTGCCAGCAGCTTCACAGGTGGGAACACTGAAGCTTTCTTT | CASSFTGGNTEAFF
. | TRBJ2-7 | . | TRBV30 | TGTGCCTGGATCCGAAACGGGGCCTACGAGCAGTACTTC | CAWIRNGAYEQYF
. | TRBJ2-2 | . | TRBV7-2 | TGTGCCAGCAGCCGCAGCCCAACCTTCTACACCGGGGAGCTGTTTTTT | CASSRSPTFYTGELFF
. | TRBJ2-3 | . | TRBV4-1 | TGCGCCAGCAGGCAGACAGAGCAGAGCACAGATACGCAGTATTTT | CASRQTEQSTDTQYF
. | TRBJ2-1 | . | TRBV5-1 | TGCGCCAGCAGGGAGAACGGGCTTGAGCAGTTCTTC | CASRENGLEQFF
. | TRBJ2-7 | . | TRBV5-4 | TGTGCCACCAGAGGAGGGGCAGAGTTCTACGAGCAGTACTTC | CATRGGAEFYEQYF
TRBD1 | TRBJ2-1 | . | TRBV18 | TGTGCCAGCTTCCCGGGACAGGGCTTGAATGAGCAGTTCTTC | CASFPGQGLNEQFF
. | TRBJ1-1 | once | TRBV28 | TGTGCCAGCAGTACCAAGCACGGGAACACTGAAGCTTTCTTT | CASSTKHGNTEAFF
TRBD1 | TRBJ2-2 | . | TRBV9 | TGTGCCAGCACCTTAGGGGGACAGCAGAACACCGGGGAGCTGTTTTTT | CASTLGGQQNTGELFF
. | TRBJ2-2 | . | TRBV19 | TGTGCCAGTAGTATGGGGACCTCGCGGAACACCGGGGAGCTGTTTTTT | CASSMGTSRNTGELFF
TRBD1 | TRBJ1-2 | . | TRBV7-2 | TGTGCCAGCAGCTCGGACAGGGGCGCCCATGGCTACACCTTC | CASSSDRGAHGYTF
. | TRBJ1-5 | . | TRBV25-1 | TGTGCCAGCAAGGCAGGAGGGGCCGACAATCAGCCCCAGCATTTT | CASKAGGADNQPQHF
. | TRBJ1-6 | . | TRBV5-1 | TGCGCCAGCAGCCCAGGAGGTTCACCCCTCCACTTT | CASSPGGSPLHF
. | TRBJ2-7 | . | TRBV6-6 | TGTGCCAGCAGTCAGGGACTGATAACAACCTACGAGCAGTACTTC | CASSQGLITTYEQYF
. | TRBJ1-2 | . | TRBV18 | TGTGCCAGCTCACCACCGTCGGCACCTTTTCCTGGCTACACCTTC | CASSPPSAPFPGYTF
. | TRBJ1-4 | . | TRBV9 | TGTGCCAGCAGCGTAGGAGGGAATGAAAAACTGTTTTTT | CASSVGGNEKLFF
TRBD2 | TRBJ2-2 | . | TRBV10-3 | TGTGCCATCAGTGAAACTAGCGGCGAACACGGGGAGCTGTTTTTT | CAISETSGEHGELFF
. | TRBJ2-1 | few | TRBV6-1 | TGTGCCAGCAGTGAAAGGGCAGGTGAAGGAACCTACAATGAGCAGTTCTTC | CASSERAGEGTYNEQFF
. | TRBJ2-3 | . | TRBV18 | TGTGCCAGCTCCCCCTCATTCGGACTCCCAGGGACAGATACGCAGTATTTT | CASSPSFGLPGTDTQYF
. | TRBJ1-2 | once | TRBV5-5 | TGTGCCAGCAGCCCGGCAGTTGATGGCTACACCTTC | CASSPAVDGYTF
. | TRBJ1-2 | . | TRBV27 | TGTGCCAGCAGTCCCGTCGGGACAACTCCGGCGGGCTACACCTTC | CASSPVGTTPAGYTF
. | TRBJ2-1 | . | TRBV15 | TGTGCCACCAGCAGTTTTGATTTCTCCGCATACAATGAGCAGTTCTTC | CATSSFDFSAYNEQFF
TRBD2 | TRBJ2-6 | . | TRBV4-1 | TGCGCCAGCAGCCACGGATTAGCGGGAGGGACGGGGGCCAACGTCCTGACTTTC | CASSHGLAGGTGANVLTF
TRBD1 | TRBJ1-1 | . | TRBV6-1 | TGTGCGACAGGGCCGAACACTGAAGCTTTCTTT | CATGPNTEAFF
. | TRBJ1-1 | . | TRBV5-1 | TGCGCCAGCAGCTTGGAAAGGGCTCGAGAAGTGAACACTGAAGCTTTCTTT | CASSLERAREVNTEAFF
. | TRBJ2-3 | . | TRBV11-3 | TGTGCCAGCAGTTTACTCCTTAGCACAGATACGCAGTATTTT | CASSLLLSTDTQYF
. | TRBJ1-5 | . | TRBV7-2 | TGTGCCAGCAGCTTAGGGCAGGGACTCGGCAATCAGCCCCAGCATTTT | CASSLGQGLGNQPQHF
. | TRBJ1-5 | . | TRBV28 | TGTGCCAGTAGTAGGGTTCAGCCCCAGCATTTT | CASSRVQPQHF
TRBD1 | TRBJ1-1 | . | TRBV4-3 | TGCGCCAGCAGCCAGGCAGACAGGGACACTGAAGCTTTCTTT | CASSQADRDTEAFF
. | TRBJ1-1 | once | TRBV2 | TGTGCCAGCAGTGACGATTTAGATCCGGGAGCTTTCTTT | CASSDDLDPGAFF
TRBD1 | TRBJ2-7 | . | TRBV6-8 | TGTGCCAGCAGTTACCGTGGGACAGACTACGAGCAGTACTTC | CASSYRGTDYEQYF
TRBD2 | TRBJ2-1 | . | TRBV7-8 | TGTGCCAGCAGCAACCGAGGTAGCGGGAACTACAATGAGCAGTTCTTC | CASSNRGSGNYNEQFF
. | TRBJ1-1 | . | TRBV12-5 | TGTGCTAGTGGTTTGACTCGGACTGAAGCTTTCTTT | CASGLTRTEAFF
. | TRBJ2-7 | . | TRBV21-1 | TGTGCCAGCAGCCCCCGGGACACTTTGTACGAGCAGTACTTC | CASSPRDTLYEQYF